This TCR beta chain was retrieved from a study of CD8 T cells in ankylosing spondylitis. General study results and limits: Past studies reported some motif variants in reactive arthritis synovial fluid and blood. From matched ankylosing spondylitis synovial fluid, disease-linked clones were reportedly recovered at significantly enriched levels.

TCR beta libraries were made by quantitative 5'-RACE with molecular barcodes. TCRdb ran MiXCR on the 5' RACE reads and lists one entry per CDR3 protein. The sample yields under 150,000 distinct CDR3 sequences, around 8.5% seen once. This clonotype has a count of ten or more. Antigen unknown. The ends were cut back, 2 bases at V and 4 bases at J, with 12 bases in the middle. This CDR3 is 15 amino acids long. From germline, CDR1 is SGHTA and CDR2 FQGNSA. The clonotype was recovered from a male donor with ankylosing spondylitis or in good health (not recorded which). The sequenced sample consisted of blood, either unsorted or a sorted T cell fraction (not recorded which). The V gene is TRBV7-2, the J gene TRBJ1-5, with D possibly matching TRBD1 (5 bases). CDR3 region: CASSLRGGRNQPQHF. The CDR3 bases are TGTGCCAGCAGCTTACGGGGGGGTAGGAATCAGCCCCAGCATTTT.